The 32 T cell receptor beta chains given below trace back to one sample, sequenced in a study of response to subunit inactivated influenza vaccine. TCRdb re-analysed the RT-PCR reads in MiXCR, keeping a single row per CDR3 protein. The sample shows more than 450,000 distinct CDR3 sequences, approximately 10% of them seen only once. These data were also filed under a second study, of T cells expressing NK-cell markers. That paper adds: Production of TCR beta cDNA relied on 5'RACE template switching with UMIs.

Sequenced material: PBMCs from blood, taken on the day of vaccination. All receptors come from a man aged 50 to 59 who received an inactivated influenza vaccine.

This clonotype came up a few times. The chain recombines TRBV7-3 with TRBJ2-1; no firm D call. Germline CDR1 and CDR2: SGHTA and FQGTGA. The V end lost 5 bases, the J end lost 0 bases, and 14 bases lay between the germline ends. This CDR3 contains 16 residues. CDR3 DNA sequence: TGTGCCAGCAGCCCGTCGCGCCTTAGCTCCTACAATGAGCAGTTCTTC. Translating it yields CASSPSRLSSYNEQFF.

This clonotype occurred many times. The rearrangement uses TRBV10-3 and TRBJ2-5; 8 nucleotides align to TRBD1. Per the germline V gene, CDR1 is ENHRY and CDR2 is SYGVKD. The CDR3 has 13 residues. V was clipped by 6 bases and J by 3 bases; unmatched bases: 3. The CDR3: CAISPQGEETQYF. CDR3 coding DNA: TGTGCCATCAGCCCACAGGGGGAAGAGACCCAGTACTTC.

The table lists this clonotype with a few counts. This rearrangement joins TRBV12-3 or TRBV12-4 to TRBJ1-2; D is unresolved. The CDR3 extends over 12 amino acids. V lost 7 bases to trimming and J lost 4 bases, with 10 bases between them. CDR3 bases: TGTGCCAGCAATCCAGGAGCCTATGGCTACACCTTC. It is translated as CASNPGAYGYTF.

The CDR3: CASSLGLRGGTDTQYF. CDR3 DNA: TGTGCCAGCAGCTTAGGTCTGCGGGGGGGCACAGATACGCAGTATTTT. The chain has TRBV11-2 and TRBJ2-3, with 8 bases identical to TRBD2. V lost 1 base and J lost 1; bases outside the gene matches: 4. CDR3 length equals 16 residues. CDR1 is SGHAT, CDR2 FQNNGV, per germline.

The chain has TRBV28 and TRBJ1-4, with D hard to call. The V end was cut by 7 bases, the J end by 0 bases, with 9 bases between. From germline, CDR1 is MDHEN and CDR2 SYDVKM. This CDR3 has 14 amino acids. CDR3 coding DNA: TGTGCCAGCAATAGTGAAGCAACTAATGAAAAACTGTTTTTT. Amino acid sequence: CASNSEATNEKLFF.

This clonotype was seen a handful of times. V usage is TRBV29-1 and J usage is TRBJ1-2, with D tentatively TRBD1 (6 bases). The CDR3 covers 13 residues. Germline V gives CDR1 SQVTM, CDR2 ANQGSEA. The V end was cut by 4 bases, the J end by 4 bases, with 13 bases between. The chain's CDR3 is CSVVSDRSYGYTF. In DNA, the CDR3 is TGCAGCGTTGTCAGCGACAGGAGCTATGGCTACACCTTC. The variable domain in full, completed from reference TRBV29-1 and TRBJ1-2, reads SAVISQKPSRDICQRGTSLTIQCQVDSQVTMMFWYRQQPGQSLTLIATANQGSEATYESGFVIDKFPISRPNLTFSTLTVSNMSPEDSSIYLCSVVSDRSYGYTFGSGTRLTVV.

In its sample, this clonotype was seen a few times. The gene calls are TRBV30 and TRBJ2-2; maybe TRBD2 (6 bases). Germline values: CDR1 GTSNPN, CDR2 SVGIG (reference sequence). This CDR3 region has 14 residues. V dropped 4 bases and J dropped 0 bases, with 9 bases sitting between them. The CDR3 nucleotides are TGTGCCTGGATGGGGGGAACGAACACCGGGGAGCTGTTTTTT. Translation: CAWMGGTNTGELFF.

This chain joins TRBV6-1 and TRBJ1-3; D remains ambiguous. The CDR3 extends over 15 amino acids. Germline V gene lookup returns CDR1 MNHNS and CDR2 SASEGT. V lost 5 bases and J 4 bases, leaving 15 bases between the germline ends. In DNA, the CDR3 is TGTGCCAGCAGTAGCCGCCGGTATGGGGGAAACACCATATATTTT. As protein: CASSSRRYGGNTIYF.

This clonotype was found a few times. The genes are TRBV24-1 and TRBJ2-1; TRBD2 agrees at 9 bases. The CDR3 is made up of 14 amino acids. Trimming cost V 9 bases and J 9 bases; bases outside gene matches: 11. CDR1 KGHDR and CDR2 SFDVKD come from the germline V gene. CDR3 sequence: CATSRGLAGVEQFF. As DNA, the CDR3 is TGTGCCACCTCAAGGGGTTTAGCGGGAGTTGAGCAGTTCTTC.

The chain is built from TRBV6-1 and TRBJ1-5; 7 nucleotides agree with TRBD1. Per germline, CDR1 MNHNS and CDR2 SASEGT. The CDR3 has 17 residues. The V segment lost 5 bases and the J segment 2 bases; nucleotides outside the gene matches: 12. The CDR3 nucleotides read TGTGCCAGCAGTAAAACGCGACAGGGAATGGGCAATCAGCCCCAGCATTTT. The encoded protein is CASSKTRQGMGNQPQHF.

The chain employs TRBV12-3 or TRBV12-4 and TRBJ1-3; 7 nucleotides line up with TRBD1. With 3 bases clipped from V and 4 bases from J, the junction kept 6 bases outside the gene matches. CDR3 length equals 15 residues. The CDR3 protein is CASSFNRGRGNTIYF. The CDR3 coding sequence is TGTGCCAGCAGTTTCAACAGGGGTAGAGGAAACACCATATATTTT.

This clonotype was seen more than once but under ten times. The genes are TRBV9 and TRBJ2-1, with D uncertain. The germline CDR1 and CDR2 sequences are SGDLS and YYNGEE. Trimming pared 0 bases from V and 12 bases from J, leaving 16 bases between. The CDR3 is 14 amino acids. CDR3 loop: CASSVGGATLVQFF. DNA of the CDR3: TGTGCCAGCAGCGTAGGTGGCGCGACTCTCGTGCAGTTCTTC.

This clonotype was counted a few times. This sequence joins TRBV4-2 and TRBJ1-2; D gene unclear. The CDR3 totals 14 residues. Germline CDR1 and CDR2: LGHNA and YNFKEQ. Trimming removed 3 bases at V and 8 bases at J, with 16 bases between. CDR3 protein: CASSHFKIGEGYTF. The CDR3 DNA sequence: TGTGCCAGCAGCCACTTCAAGATCGGGGAGGGCTACACCTTC.

The chain carries TRBV7-9 and TRBJ2-3, with D possibly matching TRBD1 (6 bases). The CDR3 length is 15 residues. Germline V lookup: CDR1 SEHNR, CDR2 FQNEAQ (reference sequence). The V end was cut by 1 base, the J end by 1 base, with 9 bases between. This CDR3 reads CASSLGQGRTDTQYF. In DNA form, the CDR3 reads TGTGCCAGCAGCTTAGGGCAGGGGCGCACAGATACGCAGTATTTT.

This clonotype was counted only a few times. The DNA of the CDR3 is TGTGCCAGGCCGCAGGGGGCGCTTTTCGAGCAGTACTTC. This codes for CARPQGALFEQYF. The chain employs TRBV12-3 or TRBV12-4 and TRBJ2-7, with TRBD1 identical over 8 bases. This CDR3 contains 13 residues. V was clipped by 9 bases and J by 6 bases; unmatched bases: 10.

J is TRBJ2-1 and V is TRBV12-3 or TRBV12-4; 9 bases map to TRBD2. The CDR3 extends over 15 amino acids. With 5 bases clipped from V and 7 bases from J, the junction kept 9 bases outside the gene matches. The CDR3 spells CASSPPAGGKNEQFF. The DNA for the CDR3 is TGTGCCAGCAGTCCCCCTGCGGGAGGGAAGAATGAGCAGTTCTTC.

The chain links TRBV7-8 to TRBJ2-7, with 8 bases that match TRBD1. Trimming removed 1 base from V and 2 bases from J; junction bases left unmatched: 4. The CDR3 has 15 amino acids. Germline assignment: CDR1 SGHVS and CDR2 FQNEAQ. In DNA form, the CDR3 reads TGTGCCAGCAGCTTAGGGACAGGGTACCCCTACGAGCAGTACTTC. Encoded protein: CASSLGTGYPYEQYF.

In its sample, this clonotype was seen many times. The chain carries TRBV2 and TRBJ1-1, with unresolved D. Trimming removed 8 bases from V and 0 bases from J, with 10 bases in between. The CDR3 has 13 residues. Germline CDR1 and CDR2: SNHLY and FYNNEI. The CDR3 DNA reads as TGTGCCAGCGGTCCGGATATGAACACTGAAGCTTTCTTT. Translated: CASGPDMNTEAFF. Looking up the rest from reference TRBV2 and TRBJ1-1 gives the full variable domain: EPEVTQTPSHQVTQMGQEVILRCVPISNHLYFYWYRQILGQKVEFLVSFYNNEISEKSEIFDDQFSVERPDGSNFTLKIRSTKLEDSAMYFCASGPDMNTEAFFGQGTRLTVV.

The rearrangement uses TRBV20-1 and TRBJ1-1; D unresolved. This CDR3 is built from 13 residues. Trimming left V 1 base short and J 1 base short, with 7 bases between. CDR1 is DFQATT, CDR2 SNEGSKA, per germline (reference sequence). The CDR3 DNA reads TGCAGTGCTAGAGTGACGGGGAACACTGAAGCTTTCTTT. It encodes CSARVTGNTEAFF.

V usage is TRBV4-3 and J usage is TRBJ2-3; D is possibly TRBD1 (7 bases). CDR1 is LGHNA and CDR2 is YSLEER in the germline V gene. V was shortened by 1 base and J by 7 bases, with 15 bases between the two germline ends. The CDR3 is 15 amino acids. The CDR3 DNA sequence: TGCGCCAGCAGCCAAGGGGGGGACAGAACTAATACGCAGTATTTT. Amino acid sequence: CASSQGGDRTNTQYF.

This clonotype was counted a few times. The chain uses TRBV7-9 and TRBJ2-7; TRBD1 is a possible D gene (7 bases). Germline V gives CDR1 SEHNR, CDR2 FQNEAQ (reference sequence). This CDR3 spans 15 amino acids. V dropped 1 base and J dropped 6 bases, with 16 bases sitting between them. The chain's CDR3 is CASSLGVRGVPEQYF. The CDR3 region has the DNA TGTGCCAGCAGCTTAGGCGTCAGGGGGGTACCCGAGCAGTACTTC.

This chain links TRBV15 with TRBJ2-7; D might be TRBD1 (6 bases). This CDR3 contains 14 residues. Germline CDR1 is LNHNV and CDR2 is YYDKDF (reference sequence). Trimming cost V 0 bases and J 6 bases, with 12 bases left between them. CDR3: CATSRDGTYGEQYF. In nucleotides, the CDR3 is TGTGCCACCAGCAGAGATGGGACATACGGCGAGCAGTACTTC.

This clonotype was seen a few times. CDR3: CASSVASGGPGETQYF. The CDR3 DNA reads TGTGCCAGCAGCGTAGCCTCGGGAGGGCCGGGAGAGACCCAGTACTTC. This chain uses TRBV9 with TRBJ2-5; 8 nucleotides line up with TRBD2. The germline V gene has CDR1 SGDLS and CDR2 YYNGEE. With 0 bases clipped from V and 4 bases from J, the junction kept 8 bases outside the gene matches. CDR3 length equals 16 residues.

This sequence joins TRBV7-8 and TRBJ1-1; no clear D. The V gene lost 3 bases and the J gene lost 1 base, with 6 bases spanning the gap. This CDR3 is 13 amino acids long. Germline CDR1 reads SGHVS; CDR2 reads FQNEAQ. The chain's CDR3 is CASSFIGNTEAFF. For the CDR3, the DNA is TGTGCCAGCAGCTTCATAGGGAACACTGAAGCTTTCTTT.

This clonotype was counted only a few times. The V and J genes are TRBV2 and TRBJ2-2; 10 bases agree with TRBD2. The V and J ends lost 4 bases and 7 bases, in that order; junction bases with no gene match: 6. The CDR3 covers 15 residues. CDR1 SNHLY and CDR2 FYNNEI come from the germline V gene. The CDR3 region is CASSAGTSESGELFF. The CDR3 DNA reads TGTGCCAGCAGTGCCGGGACTAGCGAAAGCGGGGAGCTGTTTTTT.

In its sample, this clonotype was seen many times. The V and J genes are TRBV12-3 or TRBV12-4 and TRBJ2-7; D may be TRBD1 (6 bases). CDR3 length equals 15 residues. The V and J ends lost 5 bases and 2 bases respectively, with 16 bases between them. Here the CDR3 reads CASSATGTPAYEQYF. The DNA for the CDR3 is TGTGCCAGCAGTGCGACCGGGACACCGGCCTACGAGCAGTACTTC.

The CDR3 region has the DNA TGTGCCAGCAGCCCTCGGACAGCCGCCGCTGAGCAGTTCTTC. This sequence encodes CASSPRTAAAEQFF. The rearrangement links TRBV13 to TRBJ2-1; TRBD1 is a possible D gene (6 bases). The CDR3 runs to 14 residues. Germline V gene sequence: CDR1 PRHDT, CDR2 FYEKMQ (reference sequence). Trimming removed 5 bases from V and 9 bases from J, with 17 bases in between.

Only a few counts were recorded for this clonotype. V is TRBV29-1 and J is TRBJ2-1; 7 bases fit TRBD1. Germline assignment: CDR1 SQVTM and CDR2 ANQGSEA. The CDR3 is 13 residues long. The CDR3 DNA is TGCAGTGACAGACAGGGCAGGACTAATGAGCAGTTCTTC. Protein: CSDRQGRTNEQFF.

This chain joins TRBV7-9 and TRBJ2-3; 7 nucleotides line up with TRBD2. The CDR3 length is 16 residues. Germline V gives CDR1 SEHNR, CDR2 FQNEAQ (reference sequence). Trimming at V came to 2 bases and at J to 2 bases, leaving 7 bases not matched to a gene. The CDR3 sequence: CASSLWRGKPTDTQYF. The CDR3 bases are TGTGCCAGCAGCTTATGGCGGGGGAAACCCACAGATACGCAGTATTTT.

This clonotype has only a few counts. The V and J genes are TRBV19 and TRBJ2-2; D is uncertain. V dropped 4 bases and J dropped 3 bases, with 12 bases sitting between them. The CDR3 extends over 15 amino acids. Germline V gene data show CDR1 as LNHDA and CDR2 as SQIVND (reference sequence). CDR3 loop: CASSTRTAYTGELFF. The CDR3 coding sequence is TGTGCCAGTAGTACCCGGACGGCCTACACCGGGGAGCTGTTTTTT.

This clonotype has just a few counts. The chain carries TRBV5-1 and TRBJ2-3; D unresolved. CDR1 and CDR2 from the germline V gene are SGHRS and YFSETQ. The CDR3 has 14 amino acids. Trimming shortened V by 4 bases and J by 4 bases, and 13 bases separated the two germline ends. The CDR3 DNA reads TGCGCCAGCAGCCCTAACCTAGGTGCAGATACGCAGTATTTT. It codes for CASSPNLGADTQYF.

This clonotype occurred a few times. J is TRBJ2-2 and V is TRBV7-9; D gene ambiguous. This CDR3 comprises 12 residues. The ends were cut back, 5 bases at V and 6 bases at J, with 7 bases in the middle. Germline V gene data show CDR1 as SEHNR and CDR2 as FQNEAQ (reference sequence). CDR3 sequence reads: CASSPSPGELFF. CDR3 sequence (DNA): TGTGCCAGCAGCCCGTCCCCCGGGGAGCTGTTTTTT.